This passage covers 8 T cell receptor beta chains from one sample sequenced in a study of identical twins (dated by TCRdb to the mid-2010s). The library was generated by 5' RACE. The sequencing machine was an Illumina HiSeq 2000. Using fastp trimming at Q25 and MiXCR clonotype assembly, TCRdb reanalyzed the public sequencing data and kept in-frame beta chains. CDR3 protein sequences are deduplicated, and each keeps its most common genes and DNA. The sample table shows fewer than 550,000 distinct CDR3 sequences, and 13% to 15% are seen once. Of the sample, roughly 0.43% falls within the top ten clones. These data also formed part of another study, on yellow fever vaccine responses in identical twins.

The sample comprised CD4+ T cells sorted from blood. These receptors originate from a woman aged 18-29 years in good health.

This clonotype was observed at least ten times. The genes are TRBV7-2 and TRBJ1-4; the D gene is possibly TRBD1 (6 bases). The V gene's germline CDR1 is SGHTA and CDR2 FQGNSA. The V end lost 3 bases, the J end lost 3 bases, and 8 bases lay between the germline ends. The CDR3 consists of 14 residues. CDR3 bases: TGTGCCAGCAGCTTTCAGGGGTCTAATGAAAAACTGTTTTTT. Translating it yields CASSFQGSNEKLFF.

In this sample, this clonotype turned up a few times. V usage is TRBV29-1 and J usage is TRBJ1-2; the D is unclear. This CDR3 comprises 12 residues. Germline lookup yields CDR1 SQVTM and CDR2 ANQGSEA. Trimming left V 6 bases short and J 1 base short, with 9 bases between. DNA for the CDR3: TGCAGCGTCGAGACTGTTAACTATGGCTACACCTTC. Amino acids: CSVETVNYGYTF.

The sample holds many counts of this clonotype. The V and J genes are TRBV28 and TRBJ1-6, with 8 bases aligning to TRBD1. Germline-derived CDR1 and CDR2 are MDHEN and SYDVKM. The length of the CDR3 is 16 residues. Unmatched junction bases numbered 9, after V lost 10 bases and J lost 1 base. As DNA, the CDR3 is TGTGCCATCCAGGGGGCGCGATCTTCCTATAATTCACCCCTCCACTTT. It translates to CAIQGARSSYNSPLHF.

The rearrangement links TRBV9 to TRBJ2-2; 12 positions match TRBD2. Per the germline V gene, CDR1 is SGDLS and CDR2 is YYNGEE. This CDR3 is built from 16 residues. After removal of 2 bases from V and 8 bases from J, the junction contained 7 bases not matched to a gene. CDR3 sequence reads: CASSVRTSGIAGELFF. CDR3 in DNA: TGTGCCAGCAGCGTCAGGACTAGCGGGATAGCAGGGGAGCTGTTTTTT.

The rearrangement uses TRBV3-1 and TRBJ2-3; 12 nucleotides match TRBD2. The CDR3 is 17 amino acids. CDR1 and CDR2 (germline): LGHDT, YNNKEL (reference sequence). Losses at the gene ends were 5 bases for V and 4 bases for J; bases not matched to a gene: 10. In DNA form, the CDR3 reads TGTGCCAGCAGCACCCGACTAGCGGGGGAGGATGCAGATACGCAGTATTTT. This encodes CASSTRLAGEDADTQYF.

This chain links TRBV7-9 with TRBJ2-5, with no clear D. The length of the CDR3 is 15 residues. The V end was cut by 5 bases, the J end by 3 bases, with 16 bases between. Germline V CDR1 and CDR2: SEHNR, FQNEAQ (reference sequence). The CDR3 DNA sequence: TGTGCCAGCAGCCGAGCAGCGAACGAGGAAGAGACCCAGTACTTC. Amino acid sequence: CASSRAANEEETQYF.

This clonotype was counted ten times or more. The CDR3 loop reads CALWTGGPRDTQYF. The CDR3 DNA reads TGTGCCCTATGGACGGGAGGGCCCAGAGATACGCAGTATTTT. This chain connects TRBV10-3 to TRBJ2-3; TRBD2 matches at 8 bases. Germline V gives CDR1 ENHRY, CDR2 SYGVKD. V lost 11 bases, J lost 5 bases, and 12 bases stayed unmatched. The CDR3 runs 14 residues.

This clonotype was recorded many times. This chain's CDR3 is CSVDRLAGFYNEQFF. DNA of the CDR3: TGCAGCGTCGACCGCCTAGCGGGCTTCTACAATGAGCAGTTCTTC. V and J are TRBV29-1 and TRBJ2-1; 8 positions match TRBD2. With V trimmed by 6 bases and J by 3 bases, 10 bases remained unmatched. CDR1 and CDR2 from the germline V gene are SQVTM and ANQGSEA. There are 15 residues in the CDR3.